Sequencing of this T cell receptor (beta chain) was carried out in a study of PD-L1 blockade in urothelial cancer. Described time point: pretreatment peripheral blood. Profiled with immunoSEQ multiplex PCR; TCRdb holds only in-frame clones, not every one. The sample contains tens of thousands of clones, roughly 82% of which appear only once. The germline V gene encodes CDR1 SGHNT and CDR2 YYREEE (reference sequence). The V gene lost 5 bases and the J gene lost 5 bases, with 10 bases spanning the gap. The CDR3 contains 13 residues. Sequencing was performed on PBMCs, taken around atezolizumab (anti-PD-L1) treatment. The chain uses TRBV5-4 and TRBJ2-2, with a possible D match to TRBD2 (6 bases). This TCR derives from a man aged 50-59 years with urothelial cancer. CDR3: CASSNRGTGELFF. The CDR3 nucleotides read TGTGCCAGCAGTAATCGGGGGACCGGGGAGCTGTTTTTT.